The 28 T cell receptor beta chains below were found in one sample sequenced in a study of T-cell reconstitution after alpha-beta-depleted transplantation in children. Construction of the TCRbeta library involved unique molecular identifiers. TCRdb processed the PCR reads anew with MiXCR; each CDR3 protein has one entry. The profile shows approximately 210,000 distinct CDR3 sequences, 13% to 15% of them singletons. Sequencing was performed on PBMCs from the stem cell graft donor, taken from the stem cell graft. These receptors were taken from a human donor who donated a stem cell graft to a child with acute lymphoblastic leukemia.

This clonotype was counted ten times or more. The gene calls are TRBV27 and TRBJ2-3, with TRBD2 identical over 8 bases. CDR1 is MNHEY, CDR2 SMNVEV, per germline (reference sequence). Trimming removed 4 bases from V and 4 bases from J; junction bases left unmatched: 19. The CDR3 has 19 residues. The CDR3 reads CASSSPWGLAGTPPDTQYF. The CDR3 DNA reads TGTGCCAGCAGTTCCCCTTGGGGTTTAGCGGGAACGCCCCCAGATACGCAGTATTTT.

This clonotype appeared many times. J is TRBJ1-5 and V is TRBV6-5; 11 bases agree with TRBD1. V trimming: 4 bases; J trimming: 2 bases; junction bases outside the gene matches: 10. The germline gives CDR1 MNHEY, CDR2 SVGAGI. CDR3 length: 18 amino acids. Written as DNA, the CDR3 is TGTGCCAGCAGTTCCTTCGGACAGGGGGCGCAAGGCAATCAGCCCCAGCATTTT. Translated, it gives CASSSFGQGAQGNQPQHF.

This clonotype has a count of ten or more. This sequence joins TRBV29-1 and TRBJ1-2, with 10 bases fitting TRBD1. Germline V gene sequence: CDR1 SQVTM, CDR2 ANQGSEA. The CDR3 length is 15 residues. Trimming took 5 bases from V and 2 from J; bases not matched to a gene: 8. The CDR3 sequence: CSVWGDRGENYGYTF. CDR3 DNA sequence: TGCAGCGTTTGGGGGGACAGGGGAGAAAACTATGGCTACACCTTC. Drawing the rest from reference TRBV29-1 and TRBJ1-2, the complete variable domain is SAVISQKPSRDICQRGTSLTIQCQVDSQVTMMFWYRQQPGQSLTLIATANQGSEATYESGFVIDKFPISRPNLTFSTLTVSNMSPEDSSIYLCSVWGDRGENYGYTFGSGTRLTVV.

The chain employs TRBV28 and TRBJ2-1; 9 bases line up with TRBD1. The CDR3 is 15 residues long. The V and J ends lost 4 bases and 5 bases, in that order; junction bases with no gene match: 6. CDR1 is MDHEN, CDR2 SYDVKM, per germline. CDR3 sequence reads: CASSSPGQGNNEQFF. The CDR3 DNA reads TGTGCCAGCAGTTCGCCGGGACAGGGAAACAATGAGCAGTTCTTC.

The table lists this clonotype with a few counts. The gene calls are TRBV20-1 and TRBJ1-1; D is ambiguous. The CDR3 is 13 residues long. CDR1 DFQATT and CDR2 SNEGSKA come from the germline V gene (reference sequence). V was cut by 6 bases and J by 1 base, with 12 bases left in between. The CDR3 coding sequence is TGCAGTGCCGGGTTACTTTCGAACACTGAAGCTTTCTTT. Protein sequence: CSAGLLSNTEAFF.

In this sample, this clonotype turned up many times. It is likely a read error, because the conserved phenylalanine at the end of the CDR3 is missing. J is TRBJ2-2 and V is TRBV10-3, with 13 bases lining up with TRBD2. Germline CDR1 reads ENHRY; CDR2 reads SYGVKD. CDR3 size: 14 residues. Trimming at V came to 10 bases and at J to 7 bases, leaving 6 bases not matched to a gene. CDR3 amino acids: CATRLAGGVGELFS. The CDR3 region has the DNA TGTGCCACCAGACTAGCGGGAGGCGTCGGGGAGCTGTTTTCT.

This clonotype appeared a few times. This rearrangement joins TRBV29-1 to TRBJ2-3; 9 nucleotides agree with TRBD1. V lost 1 base and J lost 3; bases outside the gene matches: 5. Germline loops: CDR1 SQVTM, CDR2 ANQGSEA. CDR3 length equals 15 residues. CDR3 sequence (DNA): TGCAGCGTTGAAGGTTACAGGGGGCGGACAGATACGCAGTATTTT. Translated, it gives CSVEGYRGRTDTQYF.

This clonotype has at least ten counts. The genes are TRBV5-6 and TRBJ2-3; 8 bases map to TRBD2. The CDR3 sequence is 16 residues long. V trimming: 3 bases; J trimming: 3 bases; junction bases outside the gene matches: 9. Germline V gene sequence: CDR1 SGHDT, CDR2 YYEEEE. The CDR3 region has the DNA TGTGCCAGCAGCTGGAAAACTAGCGGTAAAACAGATACGCAGTATTTT. Translation: CASSWKTSGKTDTQYF.

This clonotype was seen repeatedly, ten times or more. This chain uses TRBV6-8 with TRBJ1-1; D is possibly TRBD1 (6 bases). Per the germline V gene, CDR1 is MNHGY and CDR2 is SAAAGT. V dropped 4 bases and J dropped 8 bases, with 17 bases sitting between them. CDR3 length: 14 amino acids. The CDR3 nucleotides are TGTGCCAGCAGTTCGTTCGAAGGACAGATAGAAGCTTTCTTT. This translates into CASSSFEGQIEAFF.

The chain joins TRBV27 to TRBJ2-4, with D possibly TRBD1 on 7 matching bases. The V gene lost 5 bases and the J gene lost 3 bases, with 14 bases spanning the gap. The germline gives CDR1 MNHEY, CDR2 SMNVEV (reference sequence). The CDR3 length is 15 residues. The CDR3, as DNA: TGTGCCAGCAGTCAGGGGGGTAGTTACAAAAACATTCAGTACTTC. Protein product: CASSQGGSYKNIQYF.

V usage is TRBV7-9 and J usage is TRBJ2-1; D perhaps matches TRBD2 (5 bases). Trimming took off 5 bases at V and 1 base at J, with 18 bases between the two ends. The CDR3 runs to 17 residues. The germline gives CDR1 SEHNR, CDR2 FQNEAQ (reference sequence). The CDR3 bases are TGTGCCAGCAGCACCCGAGACTATTTGAGGTCCTACAATGAGCAGTTCTTC. Translation: CASSTRDYLRSYNEQFF.

This clonotype was observed a few times. This chain links TRBV13 with TRBJ2-3; D remains unclear. V shed 1 base and J shed 6 bases, with 5 bases lying between them. The length of the CDR3 is 12 residues. Germline V gives CDR1 PRHDT, CDR2 FYEKMQ (reference sequence). Here the CDR3 reads CASSLDRDTQYF. As DNA, the CDR3 is TGTGCCAGCAGCTTAGATCGGGATACGCAGTATTTT.

About this clonotype itself: A read error may be the cause here, since a much bigger clone is one base away. This chain connects TRBV12-3 or TRBV12-4 to TRBJ2-3; the match to TRBD1 covers 7 bases. Germline trimming cut 7 bases from V and 6 bases from J; bases unmatched to any gene: 10. This CDR3 is built from 14 residues. The CDR3 reads CASTPEGGRDTQYF. CDR3 coding DNA: TGTGCCAGCACCCCAGAAGGGGGCCGGGATACGCAGTATTTT.

This clonotype has a count of ten or more. The V gene is TRBV7-9, the J gene TRBJ1-2; D gene unclear. V dropped 2 bases and J dropped 8 bases, with 15 bases sitting between them. This CDR3 spans 14 amino acids. Germline CDR1 is SEHNR and CDR2 is FQNEAQ (reference sequence). CDR3 residues: CASSLPLQREGYTF. Written as DNA, the CDR3 is TGTGCCAGCAGCTTACCCCTCCAACGAGAGGGCTACACCTTC. Complete variable domain (other parts from reference TRBV7-9 and TRBJ1-2): DTGVSQNPRHKITKRGQNVTFRCDPISEHNRLYWYRQTLGQGPEFLTYFQNEAQLEKSRLLSDRFSAERPKGSFSTLEIQRTEQGDSAMYLCASSLPLQREGYTFGSGTRLTVV.

This clonotype was recorded at least ten times. This chain uses TRBV4-1 with TRBJ2-5; 7 bases match TRBD1. This CDR3 has 14 residues. Germline V gene lookup returns CDR1 MGHRA and CDR2 YSYEKL. Trimming removed 4 bases from V and 4 bases from J; junction bases left unmatched: 6. The CDR3 DNA reads as TGCGCCAGCAGCCCCGACAGGGTTAGAGAGACCCAGTACTTC. This codes for CASSPDRVRETQYF.

This clonotype came up many times. The chain uses TRBV20-1 and TRBJ2-7, with 12 nucleotides matching TRBD2. V trimming: 1 base; J trimming: 5 bases; junction bases outside the gene matches: 6. CDR3 length: 15 amino acids. From germline, CDR1 is DFQATT and CDR2 SNEGSKA (reference sequence). The CDR3: CSARGASGRAHEQYF. CDR3 in DNA: TGCAGTGCTAGAGGGGCTAGCGGGAGGGCCCACGAGCAGTACTTC.

This chain links TRBV5-1 with TRBJ1-3; TRBD1 is a possible D gene (5 bases). Trimming stripped 4 bases from V and 0 bases from J, with 26 bases between. CDR1 SGHRS and CDR2 YFSETQ come from the germline V gene. The CDR3 is made up of 20 amino acids. CDR3 DNA sequence: TGCGCCAGCAGCACGGGACCTCGCGTATCGAATACAGTCTCTGGAAACACCATATATTTT. It is translated as CASSTGPRVSNTVSGNTIYF.

In regard to this clonotype: A read error may be the cause here, since a much bigger clone is one base away. The genes are TRBV7-8 and TRBJ2-1; D gene ambiguous. Germline V gives CDR1 SGHVS, CDR2 FQNEAQ. This CDR3 region has 15 residues. V gave up 3 bases and J gave up 8 bases, with 17 bases separating them. The CDR3 sequence: CASSFRLGHGDEQFF. The DNA for the CDR3 is TGTGCCAGCAGCTTTCGGCTAGGGCATGGGGATGAGCAGTTCTTC.

This chain links TRBV18 with TRBJ2-1; 9 nucleotides line up with TRBD2. The germline CDR1 and CDR2 sequences are KGHSH and LQKENI. J was trimmed by 0 bases and V by 2 bases; bases with no gene match: 5. This CDR3 is 17 amino acids long. This CDR3 is CASSPSLAGSSYNEQFF. For the CDR3, the DNA is TGTGCCAGCTCACCATCCCTAGCGGGAAGCTCCTACAATGAGCAGTTCTTC.

In its sample, this clonotype was seen many times. The J gene is TRBJ2-7, the V gene TRBV4-1, with a weak D call TRBD2 (6 bases). There are 16 residues in the CDR3. V was trimmed by 4 bases and J by 6 bases, leaving 22 bases between them. The V gene's germline CDR1 is MGHRA and CDR2 YSYEKL. CDR3 amino acids: CASSLILRGMGGEQYF. In nucleotides, the CDR3 is TGCGCCAGCAGCCTTATTTTGAGGGGTATGGGAGGCGAGCAGTACTTC.

Regarding this clonotype: This clone may be a read error of a much larger clone one base away. The chain combines TRBV10-3 with TRBJ1-2, with 8 bases identical to TRBD1. J lost 7 bases, V lost 11 bases, and 12 bases had no gene match. This CDR3 is 13 amino acids long. Germline-derived CDR1 and CDR2 are ENHRY and SYGVKD. CDR3 loop: CAAHPGQGAGYTF. The CDR3 nucleotides read TGTGCCGCTCATCCCGGACAGGGAGCTGGCTACACCTTC.

The chain employs TRBV5-1 and TRBJ2-6, with TRBD2 identical over 13 bases. This CDR3 has 17 amino acids. V lost 4 bases to trimming and J lost 3 bases; unmatched junction nucleotides: 4. The germline CDR1 and CDR2 sequences are SGHRS and YFSETQ. CDR3 sequence (DNA): TGCGCCAGCAGCACAGGACTAGCGGGAGATGGGGCCAACGTCCTGACTTTC. Translation: CASSTGLAGDGANVLTF.

Ten or more counts support this clonotype. The chain employs TRBV5-1 and TRBJ2-1; 7 bases are a match to TRBD2. The CDR3 sequence is 15 residues long. Per the germline V gene, CDR1 is SGHRS and CDR2 is YFSETQ. V dropped 0 bases and J dropped 8; count of bases not matched to a gene: 8. The DNA of the CDR3 is TGCGCCAGCAGCTTGGCCGGGGGGAGGGACCATGAGCAGTTCTTC. Its protein product is CASSLAGGRDHEQFF. The full variable domain, its missing parts supplied by reference TRBV5-1 and TRBJ2-1, is KAGVTQTPRYLIKTRGQQVTLSCSPISGHRSVSWYQQTPGQGLQFLFEYFSETQRNKGNFPGRFSGRQFSNSRSEMNVSTLELGDSALYLCASSLAGGRDHEQFFGPGTRLTVL.

This clonotype occurred many times. V and J are TRBV5-1 and TRBJ2-1; D remains unclear. Deletions cut 1 base from V and 10 bases from J, with 18 bases between. The germline CDR1 and CDR2 sequences are SGHRS and YFSETQ. CDR3 length equals 15 residues. CDR3 DNA sequence: TGCGCCAGCAGCTTGATAGGACCTCCCGCTGGCGAGCAGTTCTTC. Translating gives CASSLIGPPAGEQFF.

This clonotype was detected only a few times. The chain has TRBV5-1 and TRBJ2-2; 11 bases are a match to TRBD1. Germline V CDR1 and CDR2: SGHRS, YFSETQ. J lost 3 bases, V lost 4 bases, and 5 bases had no gene match. The CDR3 has 16 residues. The CDR3 reads CASSPGTGGDTGELFF. DNA for the CDR3: TGCGCCAGCAGCCCGGGGACAGGGGGGGACACCGGGGAGCTGTTTTTT.

This clonotype was recorded many times. The chain employs TRBV3-1 and TRBJ2-5; D unresolved. Trimming stripped 0 bases from V and 5 bases from J, with 4 bases between. This CDR3 region has 12 residues. Germline CDR1 reads LGHDT; CDR2 reads YNNKEL (reference sequence). CDR3 amino acids: CASSQDLETQYF. DNA of the CDR3: TGTGCCAGCAGCCAAGATTTGGAGACCCAGTACTTC.

A remark on this clonotype: One base away lies a much larger clone, so this may be a sequencing read error. This chain connects TRBV5-1 to TRBJ1-3, with a possible D match to TRBD1 (5 bases). The CDR3 has 14 residues. Germline values: CDR1 SGHRS, CDR2 YFSETQ. The CDR3 DNA reads TGCGCCAGCAGCGCGGGACCCGGTGGAAACACCGTATATTTT. The encoded protein is CASSAGPGGNTVYF.

This rearrangement joins TRBV19 to TRBJ1-2, with a possible D match to TRBD1 (6 bases). Trimming took 7 bases from V and 7 from J, leaving 22 bases between them. The CDR3 covers 15 residues. The germline V gene has CDR1 LNHDA and CDR2 SQIVND (reference sequence). The CDR3 protein is CASTISQGLIGGYTF. The CDR3 bases are TGTGCCAGTACCATATCACAGGGTCTTATCGGTGGCTACACCTTC.